This T cell receptor beta chain was recovered during a study of vaccination and CD4 T cells after COVID-19. Germline CDR1 and CDR2: DFQATT and SNEGSKA (reference sequence). V lost 5 bases to trimming and J lost 6 bases, with 24 bases between them. The CDR3 totals 16 residues. Sequenced with the Oncomine TCR Beta short-read assay was DNA taken from cultured CD4+ T cells. TCRdb passed the PCR reads through MiXCR, listing each CDR3 protein once. Of several thousand distinct CDR3 sequences in the sample, over 40% are singletons; the top ten hold under 13%. A word on this clonotype: Its specificity is not known.

Sample treatment: approximately 11-day PBMC culture with coronavirus spike peptide pools or control peptides (ViraFEST assay). Gathered ahead of the COVID-19 pandemic (2011-2018) were the CD4+ T cells of the unexposed donor. This TCR was sampled from a human donor in good health. Sequenced: CD4+ T cells from blood, cultured in vitro. V gene TRBV20-1 combines with J gene TRBJ2-3, with D uncertain. CDR3 coding DNA: TGCAGTGCTTCCATTGGGATCGATTCTGGGTTGGATACGCAGTATTTT. It encodes CSASIGIDSGLDTQYF.